The 25 T cell receptor beta chains below were found in one sample sequenced in a study of cytomegalovirus exposure and HLA in healthy donors (dated by TCRdb to 2017 to 2019). To prepare the library, the immunoSEQ multiplex PCR assay was applied. A mixture of 60 forward primers for TCR Vbeta segments and 13 reverse primers for TCR Jbeta segments was used in the multiplex PCR. TCRdb carries this immuneACCESS record with in-frame sequences only. Its versions omit some clonotypes, under half of them owing to an unresolved V gene in the studies checked, with the rest unexplained. The sample's table covers 140,000 to 150,000 clones. Around 0.96% of the sample comes from the top ten. Sequences were obtained from PBMCs. The receptors shown here come from a male donor in good health and CMV-seronegative.

The chain carries TRBV4-2 and TRBJ2-7, with 13 bases matching TRBD2. This CDR3 has 16 amino acids. J lost 4 bases, V lost 4 bases, and 7 bases had no gene match. CDR1 and CDR2 (germline): LGHNA, YNFKEQ. The chain's CDR3 is CASSPRTSGSAYEQYF. The CDR3 nucleotides are TGTGCCAGCAGCCCCCGGACTAGCGGGAGTGCTTACGAGCAGTACTTC.

The rearrangement uses TRBV7-8 and TRBJ1-4; no firm D call. The germline CDR1 and CDR2 sequences are SGHVS and FQNEAQ. The CDR3 covers 12 residues. V was trimmed by 5 bases and J by 8 bases, leaving 9 bases between them. The CDR3 DNA is TGTGCCAGCAGCCGTACGGGGGAAAAACTGTTTTTT. Its protein product is CASSRTGEKLFF.

The rearrangement uses TRBV28 and TRBJ2-2; TRBD1 might be the D (5 bases). The V gene lost 3 bases and the J gene lost 6 bases, with 17 bases spanning the gap. CDR1 is MDHEN, CDR2 SYDVKM, per germline. The length of the CDR3 is 16 residues. CDR3 region: CASSFQRGFGAGELFF. The CDR3 region has the DNA TGTGCCAGCAGTTTTCAAAGGGGTTTTGGGGCCGGGGAGCTGTTTTTT.

The rearrangement uses TRBV30 and TRBJ1-6; no clear D. The V end was cut by 4 bases, the J end by 0 bases, with 13 bases between. The V gene's germline CDR1 is GTSNPN and CDR2 SVGIG (reference sequence). The CDR3 length is 16 residues. The CDR3 protein is CAWTDWSGSYNSPLHF. The CDR3, as DNA: TGTGCCTGGACGGACTGGTCGGGCTCCTATAATTCACCCCTCCACTTT. Supplemented by reference TRBV30 and TRBJ1-6, the full variable domain reads SQTIHQWPATLVQPVGSPLSLECTVEGTSNPNLYWYRQAAGRGLQLLFYSVGIGQISSEVPQNLSASRPQDRQFILSSKKLLLSDSGFYLCAWTDWSGSYNSPLHFGNGTRLTVT.

This chain joins TRBV5-1 and TRBJ2-3; weak D call: TRBD1 (5 bases). The CDR3 totals 13 residues. Per germline, CDR1 SGHRS and CDR2 YFSETQ. V gave up 0 bases and J gave up 6 bases, with 8 bases separating them. CDR3 sequence reads: CASSLVDMDTQYF. The CDR3 region has the DNA TGCGCCAGCAGCTTGGTGGACATGGATACGCAGTATTTT.

Written as DNA, the CDR3 is TGTGCCAGCAGCGCCGGGAGCCAGCAGTACTTC. Translating gives CASSAGSQQYF. This rearrangement joins TRBV9 to TRBJ2-7, with D perhaps TRBD2 (6 bases). The germline V gene has CDR1 SGDLS and CDR2 YYNGEE. The CDR3 contains 11 residues. Deletions cut 3 bases from V and 8 bases from J, with 9 bases between. The full variable domain, in which reference TRBV9 and TRBJ2-7 provide the parts outside the CDR3, is DSGVTQTPKHLITATGQRVTLRCSPRSGDLSVYWYQQSLDQGLQFLIQYYNGEERAKGNILERFSAQQFPDLHSELNLSSLELGDSALYFCASSAGSQQYFGPGTRLTVT.

The rearrangement uses TRBV4-3 and TRBJ2-2; D not certain. Trimming cost V 3 bases and J 1 base, with 6 bases left between them. The V gene's germline CDR1 is LGHNA and CDR2 YSLEER. CDR3 length: 14 amino acids. This chain's CDR3 is CASSHLGNTGELFF. CDR3 DNA sequence: TGCGCCAGCAGCCACCTAGGGAACACCGGGGAGCTGTTTTTT.

The chain employs TRBV6-5 and TRBJ1-5; D is perhaps TRBD1 (6 bases). The CDR3 spans 14 residues. V lost 0 bases, J lost 3 bases, and 6 bases lay in between. The germline V gene encodes CDR1 MNHEY and CDR2 SVGAGI. CDR3 amino acids: CASSYSGANQPQHF. The DNA of the CDR3 is TGTGCCAGCAGTTACTCGGGGGCCAATCAGCCCCAGCATTTT.

This chain links TRBV7-2 with TRBJ1-5, with 7 bases that match TRBD1. V shed 5 bases and J 6 bases; nucleotides not matched to a gene: 4. CDR1 and CDR2 from the germline V gene are SGHTA and FQGNSA. The CDR3 totals 13 residues. CDR3 residues: CASSPDRVQPQHF. CDR3 sequence (DNA): TGTGCCAGCAGCCCAGACAGGGTTCAGCCCCAGCATTTT. Based on the CDR3 plus reference TRBV7-2 and TRBJ1-5, the full variable domain is GAGVSQSPSNKVTEKGKDVELRCDPISGHTALYWYRQSLGQGLEFLIYFQGNSAPDKSGLPSDRFSAERTGGSVSTLTIQRTQQEDSAVYLCASSPDRVQPQHFGDGTRLSIL.

The V and J genes are TRBV7-9 and TRBJ2-5; TRBD1 is a possible D gene (6 bases). The CDR3 consists of 14 residues. Germline V gene data show CDR1 as SEHNR and CDR2 as FQNEAQ (reference sequence). V lost 5 bases, J lost 6 bases, and 16 bases lay in between. The CDR3 loop reads CASSEKDSPQTQYF. DNA for the CDR3: TGTGCCAGCAGCGAAAAGGACAGTCCCCAGACCCAGTACTTC.

The V and J genes are TRBV5-1 and TRBJ2-1; 7 nucleotides align to TRBD2. J was trimmed by 7 bases and V by 0 bases; bases with no gene match: 4. Germline lookup yields CDR1 SGHRS and CDR2 YFSETQ. This CDR3 region has 14 residues. CDR3 sequence reads: CASSLAGGNNEQFF. The CDR3 DNA sequence: TGCGCCAGCAGCTTGGCCGGGGGGAATAATGAGCAGTTCTTC. The full variable domain, completed using reference TRBV5-1 and TRBJ2-1, is KAGVTQTPRYLIKTRGQQVTLSCSPISGHRSVSWYQQTPGQGLQFLFEYFSETQRNKGNFPGRFSGRQFSNSRSEMNVSTLELGDSALYLCASSLAGGNNEQFFGPGTRLTVL.

This chain joins TRBV7-8 and TRBJ1-1; D possibly corresponds to TRBD1 (6 bases). CDR3 length: 14 residues. Per the germline V gene, CDR1 is SGHVS and CDR2 is FQNEAQ. V lost 2 bases to trimming and J lost 7 bases, with 14 bases between them. DNA of the CDR3: TGTGCCAGCAGCTTAAGCAACAGGGAGTATGAAGCTTTCTTT. This codes for CASSLSNREYEAFF.

This chain uses TRBV5-1 with TRBJ2-1; tentatively, D is TRBD2 (6 bases). The CDR3 runs 16 residues. Trimming removed 3 bases at V and 2 bases at J, with 15 bases between. Germline CDR1 SGHRS, CDR2 YFSETQ. DNA for the CDR3: TGCGCCAGCAGCTCGGTCCTAGCGTCAACCTACAATGAGCAGTTCTTC. Translating it yields CASSSVLASTYNEQFF.

The chain uses TRBV9 and TRBJ1-1; D ambiguous. The germline CDR1 and CDR2 sequences are SGDLS and YYNGEE. This CDR3 has 13 amino acids. Trimming took off 4 bases at V and 4 bases at J, with 11 bases between the two ends. The CDR3 bases are TGTGCCAGCAGCATTTATTACGGCACTGAAGCTTTCTTT. Its protein is CASSIYYGTEAFF. The full variable domain, its missing parts supplied by reference TRBV9 and TRBJ1-1, is DSGVTQTPKHLITATGQRVTLRCSPRSGDLSVYWYQQSLDQGLQFLIQYYNGEERAKGNILERFSAQQFPDLHSELNLSSLELGDSALYFCASSIYYGTEAFFGQGTRLTVV.

V usage is TRBV19 and J usage is TRBJ1-2, with D hard to call. Germline values: CDR1 LNHDA, CDR2 SQIVND (reference sequence). Trimming left V 7 bases short and J 4 bases short, with 16 bases between. This CDR3 contains 14 residues. CDR3 in DNA: TGTGCCAGTACCTCGGGGTCGGGTGTCTATGGCTACACCTTC. It yields the protein CASTSGSGVYGYTF.

The V call is TRBV7-9, the J call TRBJ1-2; 7 bases are a match to TRBD1. Germline CDR1 and CDR2: SEHNR and FQNEAQ (reference sequence). This CDR3 comprises 13 residues. V lost 3 bases to trimming and J lost 4 bases; unmatched junction nucleotides: 2. CDR3 DNA sequence: TGTGCCAGCAGCTTCGCAGGGGGCTATGGCTACACCTTC. It specifies CASSFAGGYGYTF.

The chain recombines TRBV29-1 with TRBJ2-1, with D maybe TRBD2 (7 bases). Germline loops: CDR1 SQVTM, CDR2 ANQGSEA. The length of the CDR3 is 16 residues. The V end was cut by 4 bases, the J end by 8 bases, with 24 bases between. CDR3 region: CSVGPRKGGSSDEQFF. The CDR3 nucleotides read TGCAGCGTTGGCCCTCGTAAGGGGGGGAGTTCAGATGAGCAGTTCTTC.

The chain is built from TRBV19 and TRBJ2-3; 11 nucleotides match TRBD2. CDR3 size: 16 residues. V dropped 0 bases and J dropped 3; count of bases not matched to a gene: 2. The germline V gene encodes CDR1 LNHDA and CDR2 SQIVND (reference sequence). DNA of the CDR3: TGTGCCAGTAGTATAGAGGGACTAGCGGTGACAGATACGCAGTATTTT. Protein product: CASSIEGLAVTDTQYF.

Notes on this clone: At the DNA level, this CDR3 is encoded by other sequences in the same sample as well. The V call is TRBV9, the J call TRBJ1-3, with 7 positions matching TRBD1. J lost 1 base, V lost 0 bases, and 1 base had no gene match. CDR3 length equals 15 residues. Germline CDR1 is SGDLS and CDR2 is YYNGEE. The CDR3 sequence is CASSVEQGSGNTIYF. Written as DNA, the CDR3 is TGTGCCAGCAGCGTAGAACAGGGGTCTGGAAACACCATATATTTT.

A word on this clone: This same CDR3 is encoded by further DNA sequences in the sample. The V gene is TRBV5-1, the J gene TRBJ2-2, with TRBD2 matching 11 bases. The germline gives CDR1 SGHRS, CDR2 YFSETQ. This CDR3 has 15 residues. Losses at the gene ends were 4 bases for V and 2 bases for J; bases not matched to a gene: 1. The DNA for the CDR3 is TGCGCCAGCAGCCTAGCGGGGGGAAACACCGGGGAGCTGTTTTTT. Translating it yields CASSLAGGNTGELFF. The whole variable domain, filled in from reference TRBV5-1 and TRBJ2-2, reads KAGVTQTPRYLIKTRGQQVTLSCSPISGHRSVSWYQQTPGQGLQFLFEYFSETQRNKGNFPGRFSGRQFSNSRSEMNVSTLELGDSALYLCASSLAGGNTGELFFGEGSRLTVL.

The CDR3 here is CASSIGGTWRGETQYF. CDR3 DNA sequence: TGTGCCAGTAGTATAGGCGGGACGTGGCGGGGAGAGACCCAGTACTTC. The chain recombines TRBV19 with TRBJ2-5; tentative D call: TRBD2 (6 bases). The CDR3 contains 16 residues. Between the trimmed V and J ends, which lost 1 base and 4 bases, there was a span of 16 bases. Germline assignment: CDR1 LNHDA and CDR2 SQIVND (reference sequence).

The chain has TRBV5-1 and TRBJ1-2, with D perhaps matching TRBD1 (5 bases). This CDR3 has 12 amino acids. Trimming left V 3 bases short and J 11 bases short, with 14 bases between. Germline V CDR1 and CDR2: SGHRS, YFSETQ. The CDR3 is CASSSGTSLYTF. The CDR3 DNA reads as TGCGCCAGCAGCTCCGGGACTTCGTTGTACACCTTC. Full variable domain (missing parts from reference TRBV5-1 and TRBJ1-2): KAGVTQTPRYLIKTRGQQVTLSCSPISGHRSVSWYQQTPGQGLQFLFEYFSETQRNKGNFPGRFSGRQFSNSRSEMNVSTLELGDSALYLCASSSGTSLYTFGSGTRLTVV.

This chain links TRBV4-3 with TRBJ2-7; TRBD1 matches 7 bases. Per germline, CDR1 LGHNA and CDR2 YSLEER. V shed 4 bases and J 3 bases; nucleotides not matched to a gene: 6. The CDR3 has 14 amino acids. The CDR3 nucleotides read TGCGCCAGCAGCCGAGGGACAGACGACTACGAGCAGTACTTC. It specifies CASSRGTDDYEQYF.

This chain joins TRBV19 and TRBJ1-1; D remains ambiguous. The V and J ends lost 10 bases and 3 bases respectively, with 12 bases between them. The length of the CDR3 is 12 residues. CDR1 LNHDA and CDR2 SQIVND come from the germline V gene (reference sequence). CDR3: CATNSWDTEAFF. The DNA of the CDR3 is TGTGCCACGAACAGCTGGGACACTGAAGCTTTCTTT.

The chain recombines TRBV7-9 with TRBJ1-2, with TRBD1 matching over 8 bases. Germline V gene lookup returns CDR1 SEHNR and CDR2 FQNEAQ (reference sequence). The V and J ends lost 5 bases and 8 bases, in that order; junction bases with no gene match: 13. The CDR3 is 15 amino acids. CDR3 in DNA: TGTGCCAGCAGCCCACATGACAGGGGAGGGGAAGGCTACACCTTC. Its translation is CASSPHDRGGEGYTF. Together with reference TRBV7-9 and TRBJ1-2, the CDR3 gives the full variable domain: DTGVSQNPRHKITKRGQNVTFRCDPISEHNRLYWYRQTLGQGPEFLTYFQNEAQLEKSRLLSDRFSAERPKGSFSTLEIQRTEQGDSAMYLCASSPHDRGGEGYTFGSGTRLTVV.